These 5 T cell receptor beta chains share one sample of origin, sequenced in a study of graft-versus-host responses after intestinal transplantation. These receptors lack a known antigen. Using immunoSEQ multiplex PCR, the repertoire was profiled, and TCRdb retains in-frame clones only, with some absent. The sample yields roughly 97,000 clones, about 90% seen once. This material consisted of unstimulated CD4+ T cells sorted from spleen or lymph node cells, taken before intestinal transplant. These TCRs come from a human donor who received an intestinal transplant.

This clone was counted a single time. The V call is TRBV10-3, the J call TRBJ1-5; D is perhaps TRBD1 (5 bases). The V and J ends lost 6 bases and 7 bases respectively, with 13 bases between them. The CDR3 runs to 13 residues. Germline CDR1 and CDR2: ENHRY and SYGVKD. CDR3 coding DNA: TGTGCCATCAGCGCACAGGAACGGCAGCCCCAGCATTTT. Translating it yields CAISAQERQPQHF.

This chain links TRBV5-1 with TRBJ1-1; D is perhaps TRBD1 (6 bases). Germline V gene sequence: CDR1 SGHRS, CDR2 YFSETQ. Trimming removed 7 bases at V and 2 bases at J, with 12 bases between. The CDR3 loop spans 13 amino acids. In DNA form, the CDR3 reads TGCGCCAGCGGGGGGGCTCCTAACACTGAAGCTTTCTTT. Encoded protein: CASGGAPNTEAFF.

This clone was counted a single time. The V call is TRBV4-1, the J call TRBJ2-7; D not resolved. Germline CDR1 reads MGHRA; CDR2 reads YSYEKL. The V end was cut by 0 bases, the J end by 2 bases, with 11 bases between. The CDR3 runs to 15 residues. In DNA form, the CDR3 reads TGCGCCAGCAGCCAAGATCGACGATCCACCTACGAGCAGTACTTC. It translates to CASSQDRRSTYEQYF.

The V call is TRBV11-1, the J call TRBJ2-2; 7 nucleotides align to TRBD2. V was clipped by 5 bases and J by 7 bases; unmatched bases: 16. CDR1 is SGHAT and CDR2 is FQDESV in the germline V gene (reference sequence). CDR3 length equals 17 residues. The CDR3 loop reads CASSQSFRTSVHGELFF. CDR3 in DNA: TGTGCCAGCAGCCAATCATTTAGAACTAGCGTCCACGGGGAGCTGTTTTTT.

CDR3 loop: CASSLDQGNIDEQYF. The CDR3 DNA sequence: TGCGCCAGCAGCTTGGATCAGGGTAACATCGACGAGCAGTACTTC. The chain links TRBV5-1 to TRBJ2-7, with D possibly matching TRBD1 (5 bases). This CDR3 has 15 residues. The V end was cut by 0 bases, the J end by 5 bases, with 15 bases between. Germline V gives CDR1 SGHRS, CDR2 YFSETQ.